One sample yielded the 15 T cell receptor beta chains listed below, sequenced in a study of T cell changes during pregnancy in multiple sclerosis. Repertoires were generated with immunoSEQ multiplex PCR, while TCRdb's copy carries only in-frame clones and drops some. This sample carries fewer than 65,000 clones, 91% of them seen once, and the ten largest clones take 0.65% to 1%. Sequenced here: peripheral blood, sampled before pregnancy. The receptors here all came from a female donor with multiple sclerosis, enrolled in a pregnancy study.

The V and J genes are TRBV2 and TRBJ1-1; D is perhaps TRBD1 (6 bases). Trimming cost V 10 bases and J 6 bases, with 21 bases left between them. Germline lookup yields CDR1 SNHLY and CDR2 FYNNEI. This CDR3 spans 14 amino acids. For the CDR3, the DNA is TGTGCCATTTCATGGGAGACAGGTGGCGCTGAAGCTTTCTTT. Amino acid sequence: CAISWETGGAEAFF.

V and J are TRBV5-1 and TRBJ1-2; 11 positions agree with TRBD1. This CDR3 has 15 amino acids. The germline CDR1 and CDR2 sequences are SGHRS and YFSETQ. With V trimmed by 0 bases and J by 6 bases, 4 bases remained unmatched. The CDR3 region is CASSLGTGGRDGYTF. The CDR3 DNA follows: TGCGCCAGCAGCTTGGGGACAGGGGGCAGAGATGGCTACACCTTC.

V gene TRBV7-8 combines with J gene TRBJ1-2; the match to TRBD1 covers 9 bases. Trimming removed 5 bases from V and 4 bases from J; junction bases left unmatched: 8. The CDR3 runs to 15 residues. Germline V lookup: CDR1 SGHVS, CDR2 FQNEAQ. CDR3 coding DNA: TGTGCCAGCAGCCCCCTGACAGGGGGTTTCTATGGCTACACCTTC. Its translation: CASSPLTGGFYGYTF.

This rearrangement joins TRBV18 to TRBJ1-3; D perhaps matches TRBD1 (5 bases). Between the trimmed V and J ends, which lost 3 bases and 5 bases, there was a span of 14 bases. The CDR3 extends over 15 amino acids. Germline V gives CDR1 KGHSH, CDR2 LQKENI. The CDR3 DNA reads as TGTGCCAGCTCACCCACCACAGGCGAAAGAAACACCATATATTTT. This sequence encodes CASSPTTGERNTIYF.

Only one count was recorded for this clone. V usage is TRBV19 and J usage is TRBJ2-5, with TRBD2 matching 9 bases. The CDR3 is 18 amino acids. The V gene end was trimmed by 0 bases and the J gene end by 4 bases; junction bases not matched to a gene: 12. Germline CDR1 and CDR2: LNHDA and SQIVND (reference sequence). The CDR3 protein is CASSIDSSWRGGRETQYF. CDR3 bases: TGTGCCAGTAGTATAGACTCCTCTTGGCGGGGGGGCCGAGAGACCCAGTACTTC.

The chain links TRBV6-5 to TRBJ1-1; 7 bases line up with TRBD1. CDR1 is MNHEY and CDR2 is SVGAGI in the germline V gene. The CDR3 has 15 amino acids. J gave up 4 bases and V 8 bases, and 13 bases lay outside the gene matches. The CDR3 DNA sequence: TGTGCCAGCCGACACACCGGGACAGCCTTCACTGAAGCTTTCTTT. It yields the protein CASRHTGTAFTEAFF.

The V and J genes are TRBV19 and TRBJ2-1, with 8 bases aligning to TRBD2. Losses at the gene ends were 3 bases for V and 5 bases for J; bases not matched to a gene: 6. The CDR3 spans 15 residues. CDR1 and CDR2 (germline): LNHDA, SQIVND (reference sequence). The CDR3 is CASSMSGGYDNEQFF. CDR3 DNA sequence: TGTGCCAGTAGTATGAGCGGGGGCTACGACAATGAGCAGTTCTTC.

The chain links TRBV12-5 to TRBJ2-1, with 7 bases that match TRBD1. This CDR3 is 16 amino acids long. With V trimmed by 0 bases and J by 3 bases, 5 bases remained unmatched. The germline V gene has CDR1 LGHNT and CDR2 FRNRAP. The CDR3 here is CASGLVQGPLYNEQFF. The CDR3 coding sequence is TGTGCTAGTGGTTTGGTACAGGGGCCCCTCTACAATGAGCAGTTCTTC. The full variable domain, its missing parts supplied by reference TRBV12-5 and TRBJ2-1, is DARVTQTPRHKVTEMGQEVTMRCQPILGHNTVFWYRQTMMQGLELLAYFRNRAPLDDSGMPKDRFSAEMPDATLATLKIQPSEPRDSAVYFCASGLVQGPLYNEQFFGPGTRLTVL.

The chain combines TRBV2 with TRBJ2-4; D gene ambiguous. CDR1 and CDR2 (germline): SNHLY, FYNNEI. The CDR3 totals 12 residues. Trimming shortened V by 7 bases and J by 7 bases, and 11 bases separated the two germline ends. CDR3 residues: CASNSAGNIQYF. CDR3 bases: TGTGCCAGCAACTCGGCCGGGAACATTCAGTACTTC.

The chain is built from TRBV7-2 and TRBJ1-3; D call uncertain. The CDR3 length is 15 residues. The germline gives CDR1 SGHTA, CDR2 FQGNSA. V gave up 5 bases and J gave up 0 bases, with 11 bases separating them. The CDR3 spells CASSLSGGSGNTIYF. In nucleotides, the CDR3 is TGTGCCAGCAGCCTTTCAGGAGGCTCTGGAAACACCATATATTTT.

The chain has TRBV30 and TRBJ2-5; 14 bases are a match to TRBD2. The V segment lost 1 base and the J segment 5 bases; nucleotides outside the gene matches: 6. Germline loops: CDR1 GTSNPN, CDR2 SVGIG (reference sequence). The CDR3 covers 16 residues. CDR3 sequence reads: CAWSAGTSGGRETQYF. DNA for the CDR3: TGTGCCTGGAGTGCGGGGACTAGCGGGGGACGTGAGACCCAGTACTTC.

This chain uses TRBV9 with TRBJ2-2; no firm D call. The germline V and J ends were trimmed by 3 bases and 0 bases, with 12 bases remaining between them. This CDR3 is built from 16 residues. Germline V gene lookup returns CDR1 SGDLS and CDR2 YYNGEE. The CDR3 nucleotides read TGTGCCAGCAGCGCACGTACGGTAGCGAACACCGGGGAGCTGTTTTTT. This translates into CASSARTVANTGELFF.

This clone occurred once. The gene calls are TRBV4-1 and TRBJ1-4; the match to TRBD1 covers 8 bases. The V and J ends lost 0 bases and 8 bases, in that order; junction bases with no gene match: 11. The CDR3 has 17 amino acids. Germline CDR1 reads MGHRA; CDR2 reads YSYEKL. The CDR3 region has the DNA TGCGCCAGCAGCCAAGATTGGCAAGGCAGGGGGCGCGAAAAACTGTTTTTT. Translated, it gives CASSQDWQGRGREKLFF.

The sample holds one count of this clone. The V and J genes are TRBV7-2 and TRBJ1-1, with 9 bases that match TRBD1. Germline CDR1 reads SGHTA; CDR2 reads FQGNSA. V trimming: 5 bases; J trimming: 5 bases; junction bases outside the gene matches: 15. This CDR3 spans 17 amino acids. The DNA of the CDR3 is TGTGCCAGCAGCACAAAAATGTTGGGACAGGGTAGGACTGAAGCTTTCTTT. It is translated as CASSTKMLGQGRTEAFF.

The V gene is TRBV18, the J gene TRBJ1-2; 7 bases are a match to TRBD1. Germline loops: CDR1 KGHSH, CDR2 LQKENI. CDR3 length: 14 residues. V was pared by 0 bases and J by 4 bases, with 2 bases of the junction left unmatched. Here the CDR3 DNA reads TGTGCCAGCTCACCACCGGGACAGCTCTATGGCTACACCTTC. As protein: CASSPPGQLYGYTF.